This T cell receptor (beta chain) was sequenced for a study of tumor and adjacent non-tumor tissue in lung cancer. CDR1 and CDR2 (germline): SEHNR, FQNEAQ (reference sequence). The CDR3 runs 15 residues. The template was RNA from unsorted bulk tissue. Points on this clonotype: A read error may produce the germline difference seen at one junction end.

TCRbeta libraries were built with three rounds of nested PCR, modified from ARM-PCR. TCRdb independently ran MiXCR on the multiplex PCR reads; one entry per CDR3 protein. The sample has about 68,000 distinct CDR3 sequences, about 61% seen once; the top ten hold 20%. The sequencing sample was made of lung tumor tissue. This TCR derives from a man aged 45-65 years with non-small cell lung cancer. The rearrangement uses TRBV7-9 and TRBJ1-4; D is possibly TRBD1 (6 bases). CDR3 protein: CASSLDLGAGKTLLF. CDR3 in DNA: TGTGCCAGCAGCTTGGACTTGGGGGCCGGGAAGACGCTGCTTTTT.